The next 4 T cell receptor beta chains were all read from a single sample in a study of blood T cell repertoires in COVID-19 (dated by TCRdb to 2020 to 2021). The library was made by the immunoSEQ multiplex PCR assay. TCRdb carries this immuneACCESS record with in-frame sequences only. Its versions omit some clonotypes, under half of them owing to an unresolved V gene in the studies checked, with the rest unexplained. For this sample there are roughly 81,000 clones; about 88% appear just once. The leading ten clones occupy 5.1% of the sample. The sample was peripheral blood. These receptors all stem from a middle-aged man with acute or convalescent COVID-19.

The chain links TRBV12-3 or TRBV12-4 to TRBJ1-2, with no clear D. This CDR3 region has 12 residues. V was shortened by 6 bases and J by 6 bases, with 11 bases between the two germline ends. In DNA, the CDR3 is TGTGCCAGCAGCCCCGGTCCGGATGGCTACACCTTC. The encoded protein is CASSPGPDGYTF.

This CDR3 is CASSLSGGAYEQYF. The CDR3 coding sequence is TGCGCCAGCAGCTTGTCGGGGGGTGCCTACGAGCAGTACTTC. V is TRBV5-1 and J is TRBJ2-7; 7 nucleotides match TRBD2. This CDR3 spans 14 amino acids. V lost 1 base and J lost 2; bases outside the gene matches: 3. Germline lookup yields CDR1 SGHRS and CDR2 YFSETQ.

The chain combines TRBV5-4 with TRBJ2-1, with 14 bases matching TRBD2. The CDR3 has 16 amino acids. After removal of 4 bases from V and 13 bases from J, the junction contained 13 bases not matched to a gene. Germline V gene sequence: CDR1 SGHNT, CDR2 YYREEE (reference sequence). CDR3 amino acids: CASSTGLAGGTTRQFF. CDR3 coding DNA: TGTGCCAGCAGCACCGGACTAGCGGGGGGTACCACGCGTCAGTTCTTC.

The CDR3 DNA reads TGTGCCAGCAGCCAATTCGCAGGGTCTAATGAAAAACTGTTTTTT. Its translation is CASSQFAGSNEKLFF. The chain uses TRBV4-2 and TRBJ1-4; D perhaps matches TRBD1 (5 bases). The CDR3 covers 15 residues. Trimming shortened V by 2 bases and J by 3 bases, and 10 bases separated the two germline ends. Germline V gene data show CDR1 as LGHNA and CDR2 as YNFKEQ.